These 14 T cell receptor beta chains were all obtained from the same sample, sequenced in a study of blood T cell repertoires in COVID-19. Clones were sequenced by immunoSEQ multiplex PCR, and TCRdb holds only the in-frame ones, with some missing. The sample lists 70,000 to 80,000 clones, about 80% seen once, with over 40% in the top ten. The sample taken for sequencing was peripheral blood. The receptors were gathered from a man older than 75 with acute or convalescent COVID-19.

V and J are TRBV4-1 and TRBJ1-2; D is undetermined. CDR3 length: 15 residues. Trimming left V 0 bases short and J 0 bases short, with 8 bases between. Germline assignment: CDR1 MGHRA and CDR2 YSYEKL. CDR3 nucleotide sequence: TGCGCCAGCAGCCAAGAAACAGCCACTAACTATGGCTACACCTTC. Protein sequence: CASSQETATNYGYTF.

The chain couples TRBV5-1 to TRBJ2-5, with 8 nucleotides matching TRBD2. Looked up from germline, CDR1 is SGHRS and CDR2 is YFSETQ. V shed 0 bases and J 3 bases; nucleotides not matched to a gene: 13. This CDR3 spans 18 amino acids. CDR3 nucleotide sequence: TGCGCCAGCAGCTTGGCCGGGTTCCTCGGAGCGGGGGAAGAGACCCAGTACTTC. As protein: CASSLAGFLGAGEETQYF.

The rearrangement uses TRBV7-2 and TRBJ2-5, with a tentative D call TRBD1 (5 bases). V was shortened by 5 bases and J by 0 bases, with 10 bases between the two germline ends. The CDR3 is 14 amino acids. In germline, CDR1 is SGHTA, CDR2 FQGNSA. The CDR3 nucleotides read TGTGCCAGCAGCCCTCGGACATACCAAGAGACCCAGTACTTC. Amino acids: CASSPRTYQETQYF.

This clone was recorded a few times. The rearrangement joins TRBV25-1 to TRBJ1-2, with D tentatively TRBD1 (6 bases). CDR3 length: 14 residues. Germline V CDR1 and CDR2: MGHDK, SYGVNS. The V and J ends lost 5 bases and 4 bases respectively, with 14 bases between them. The CDR3 spells CASSQGGGRYGYTF. The CDR3 coding sequence is TGTGCCAGCAGTCAGGGCGGGGGCCGCTATGGCTACACCTTC.

The rearrangement links TRBV7-9 to TRBJ1-4; maybe TRBD1 (5 bases). The germline V and J ends were trimmed by 0 bases and 2 bases, with 16 bases remaining between them. The CDR3 covers 18 residues. The germline CDR1 and CDR2 sequences are SEHNR and FQNEAQ (reference sequence). The chain's CDR3 is CASSLAWAGLKTNEKLFF. DNA of the CDR3: TGTGCCAGCAGCTTAGCCTGGGCAGGGTTGAAGACTAATGAAAAACTGTTTTTT.

The CDR3: CASSFSGTGATEAFF. As DNA, the CDR3 is TGTGCCAGCAGTTTCTCCGGGACAGGGGCGACTGAAGCTTTCTTT. The chain links TRBV6-2 or TRBV6-3 to TRBJ1-1, with 10 positions matching TRBD1. Germline V gives CDR1 MNHEY, CDR2 SVGEGT. This CDR3 has 15 amino acids. Germline trimming cut 4 bases from V and 5 bases from J; bases unmatched to any gene: 7.

This chain links TRBV7-2 with TRBJ2-1; 9 nucleotides agree with TRBD2. Germline assignment: CDR1 SGHTA and CDR2 FQGNSA. This CDR3 spans 16 amino acids. Unmatched junction bases numbered 5, after V lost 1 base and J lost 4 bases. Here the CDR3 reads CASSLDASGAYNEQFF. The CDR3 nucleotides read TGTGCCAGCAGCTTAGATGCTAGCGGGGCGTACAATGAGCAGTTCTTC.

The chain combines TRBV10-1 with TRBJ2-3, with D perhaps matching TRBD1 (5 bases). This CDR3 spans 16 amino acids. V was trimmed by 3 bases and J by 0 bases, leaving 13 bases between them. Germline lookup yields CDR1 WNHNN and CDR2 SYGVQD (reference sequence). The CDR3 loop is CASSDLAGRSTDTQYF. CDR3 bases: TGCGCCAGCAGTGATTTGGCAGGGCGAAGCACAGATACGCAGTATTTT.

The chain couples TRBV5-6 to TRBJ1-2, with 9 positions matching TRBD1. Germline lookup yields CDR1 SGHDT and CDR2 YYEEEE. Trimming at V came to 6 bases and at J to 7 bases, leaving 16 bases not matched to a gene. This CDR3 contains 16 residues. Here the CDR3 reads CASTTIPDRGGGGYTF. CDR3 nucleotides: TGTGCCAGCACCACAATACCGGACAGGGGAGGTGGTGGCTACACCTTC. The variable domain in full, with the rest retrieved from reference TRBV5-6 and TRBJ1-2, is DAGVTQSPTHLIKTRGQQVTLRCSPKSGHDTVSWYQQALGQGPQFIFQYYEEEERQRGNFPDRFSGHQFPNYSSELNVNALLLGDSALYLCASTTIPDRGGGGYTFGSGTRLTVV.

The rearrangement uses TRBV5-1 and TRBJ1-4; D is possibly TRBD1 (5 bases). Germline V gene sequence: CDR1 SGHRS, CDR2 YFSETQ. The V end was cut by 9 bases, the J end by 4 bases, with 13 bases between. The CDR3 extends over 13 amino acids. CDR3 amino acids: CATTGLLNEKLFF. The CDR3 DNA sequence: TGCGCCACCACGGGACTCCTTAATGAAAAACTGTTTTTT.

The chain joins TRBV3-1 (or the pseudogene TRBV3-2) to TRBJ2-1, with 10 bases identical to TRBD1. Germline-derived CDR1 and CDR2 are LGHDT and YNNKEL (reference sequence). V lost 4 bases, J lost 8 bases, and 14 bases stayed unmatched. The CDR3 contains 17 residues. The CDR3 coding sequence is TGTGCCAGCAGCCCGTGGTTGACGGGGACAGGGGATGATGAGCAGTTCTTC. As protein: CASSPWLTGTGDDEQFF.

The rearrangement uses TRBV7-9 and TRBJ1-1; 9 bases match TRBD1. Germline lookup yields CDR1 SEHNR and CDR2 FQNEAQ (reference sequence). This CDR3 comprises 14 residues. The junction had 5 bases not matched to a gene; V was cut back by 4 bases and J by 5 bases. CDR3 protein: CASSSRTGETEAFF. The CDR3 DNA is TGTGCCAGCAGCTCACGGACAGGGGAGACTGAAGCTTTCTTT.

The gene calls are TRBV27 and TRBJ1-4; no firm D call. The V end was cut by 5 bases, the J end by 3 bases, with 10 bases between. Per germline, CDR1 MNHEY and CDR2 SMNVEV (reference sequence). This CDR3 contains 14 residues. CDR3 in amino acids: CASSRGMANEKLFF. DNA of the CDR3: TGTGCCAGCAGTCGAGGGATGGCTAATGAAAAACTGTTTTTT.

The chain has TRBV6-2 or TRBV6-3 and TRBJ2-2, with TRBD2 matching over 10 bases. CDR3 length equals 19 residues. Germline-derived CDR1 and CDR2 are MNHEY and SVGEGT. J gave up 5 bases and V 0 bases, and 12 bases lay outside the gene matches. The CDR3 bases are TGTGCCAGCAGTTACTCCCTAGCGGGAGTACTCGCAGGGACCGGGGAGCTGTTTTTT. Translation gives CASSYSLAGVLAGTGELFF.